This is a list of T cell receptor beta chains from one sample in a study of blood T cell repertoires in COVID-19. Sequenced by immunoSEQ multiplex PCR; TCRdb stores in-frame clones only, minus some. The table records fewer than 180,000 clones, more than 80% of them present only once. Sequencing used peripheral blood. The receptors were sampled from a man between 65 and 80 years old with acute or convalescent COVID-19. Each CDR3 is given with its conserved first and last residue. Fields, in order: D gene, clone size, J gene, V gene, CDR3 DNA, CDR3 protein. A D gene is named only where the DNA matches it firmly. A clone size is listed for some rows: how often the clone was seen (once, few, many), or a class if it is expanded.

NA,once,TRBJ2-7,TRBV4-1,TGCGCCAGCAGCCAAGAACAGACGAGCTCCTACGAGCAGTACTTC,CASSQEQTSSYEQYF
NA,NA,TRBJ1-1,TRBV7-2,TGTGCCAGCAGACCTCGAGAGGGCCACACTGAAGCTTTCTTT,CASRPREGHTEAFF
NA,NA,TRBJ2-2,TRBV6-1,TGTGCCAGCAGTGAAGGAGGGGGGGCGGGCACCGGGGAGCTGTTTTTT,CASSEGGGAGTGELFF
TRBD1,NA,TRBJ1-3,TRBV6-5,TGTGCCAGCAGCCAACAGGGGGTGGCTGGAAACACCATATATTTT,CASSQQGVAGNTIYF
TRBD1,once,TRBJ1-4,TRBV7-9,TGTGCCAGCAGCTTAGGACAGGGCGGTGAAAAACTGTTTTTT,CASSLGQGGEKLFF
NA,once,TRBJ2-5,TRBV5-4,TGTGCCAGCAGCTTGGGGGGGGTGGGATTTAGAGAGACCCAGTACTTC,CASSLGGVGFRETQYF
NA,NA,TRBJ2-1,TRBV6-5,TGTGCCAGCGGTTCCGGGAGTAACCACAATGAGCAGTTCTTC,CASGSGSNHNEQFF
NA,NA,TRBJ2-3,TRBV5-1,TGCGCCAGCAGCAATAGCGGTACAGATACGCAGTATTTT,CASSNSGTDTQYF
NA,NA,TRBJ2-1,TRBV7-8,TGTGCCAGCAGCATGGGGGGAACCTACAATGAGCAGTTCTTC,CASSMGGTYNEQFF
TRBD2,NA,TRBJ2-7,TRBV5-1,TGCGCCAGCAGTTTGACCGGGACTAGAAGCTACGAGCAGTACTTC,CASSLTGTRSYEQYF
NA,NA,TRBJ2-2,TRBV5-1,TGCGCCAGCAGCGCGGAGGGGCGCCCGGGCACCGGGGAGCTGTTTTTT,CASSAEGRPGTGELFF
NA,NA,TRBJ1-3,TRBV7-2,TGTGCCAGCAGCTCCTTCTCTGGAAACACCATATATTTT,CASSSFSGNTIYF
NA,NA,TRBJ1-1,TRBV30,TGTGCCTGTAGCTCTAGAACCCCTATGAACACTGAAGCTTTCTTT,CACSSRTPMNTEAFF
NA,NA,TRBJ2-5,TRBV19,TGTGCCAGTAGTGCAGGGTTGGAGACCCAGTACTTC,CASSAGLETQYF
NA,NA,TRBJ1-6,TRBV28,TGTGCCTCGCACGTGGCGGGACGGCAATATTCACCCCTCCACTTT,CASHVAGRQYSPLHF
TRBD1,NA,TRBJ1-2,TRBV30,TGTGCCTGGAGTACCCGGACAGGGAACTATGGCTACACCTTC,CAWSTRTGNYGYTF
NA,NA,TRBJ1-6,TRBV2,TGTGCCAGCAGTGAAGGGCAGGGTTATTCACCCCTCCACTTT,CASSEGQGYSPLHF
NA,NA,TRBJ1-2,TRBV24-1,TGTGCCACCAGTGACTCGACTCTTAACTATGGCTACACCTTC,CATSDSTLNYGYTF
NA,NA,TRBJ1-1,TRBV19,TGTGCCAGTAGTATAGGTACACGGGGAACTGAAGCTTTCTTT,CASSIGTRGTEAFF
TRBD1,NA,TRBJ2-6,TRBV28,TGTGCCAGCAGTTCTAGGGGGCCTGGGGCCAACGTCCTGACTTTC,CASSSRGPGANVLTF